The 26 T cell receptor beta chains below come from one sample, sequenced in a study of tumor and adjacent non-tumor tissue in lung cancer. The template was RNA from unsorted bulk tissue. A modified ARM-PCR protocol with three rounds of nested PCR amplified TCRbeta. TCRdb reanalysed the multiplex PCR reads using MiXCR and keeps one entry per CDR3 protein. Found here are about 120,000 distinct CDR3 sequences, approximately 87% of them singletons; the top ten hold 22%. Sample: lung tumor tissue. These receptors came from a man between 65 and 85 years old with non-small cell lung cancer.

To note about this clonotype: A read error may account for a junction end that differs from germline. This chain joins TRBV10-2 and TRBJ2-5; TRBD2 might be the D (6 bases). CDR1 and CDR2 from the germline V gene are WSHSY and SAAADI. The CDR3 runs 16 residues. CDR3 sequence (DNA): TGTGCCACCCAGGGAGGTGCAACGAGGGGTGGGGAGACCCAGAATTTC. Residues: CATQGGATRGGETQNF.

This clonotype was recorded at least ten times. The CDR3 DNA follows: TGTGCCAGCAGTTCTCCGGCGGCTGGGGCCAACGTCCTGACTTTC. Its protein product is CASSSPAAGANVLTF. The chain uses TRBV6-5 and TRBJ2-6, with unresolved D. CDR3 size: 15 residues. In germline, CDR1 is MNHEY, CDR2 SVGAGI. V was clipped by 4 bases and J by 2 bases, with 9 bases between them.

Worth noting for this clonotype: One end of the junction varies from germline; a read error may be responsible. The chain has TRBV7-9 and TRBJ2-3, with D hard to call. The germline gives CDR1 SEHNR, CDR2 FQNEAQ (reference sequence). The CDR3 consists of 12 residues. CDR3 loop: CASGLSTETQYF. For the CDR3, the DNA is TGTGCCAGTGGGTTGAGCACAGAAACGCAATATTTT.

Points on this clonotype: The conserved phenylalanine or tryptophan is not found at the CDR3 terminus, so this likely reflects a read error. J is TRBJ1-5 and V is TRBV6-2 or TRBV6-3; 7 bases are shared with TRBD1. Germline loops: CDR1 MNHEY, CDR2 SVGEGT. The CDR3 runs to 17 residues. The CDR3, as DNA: TGTGCCGGCAGTTGCCGCCCAGGGGGGGGTTTCAATCAGCCCCAGCATATT. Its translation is CAGSCRPGGGFNQPQHI.

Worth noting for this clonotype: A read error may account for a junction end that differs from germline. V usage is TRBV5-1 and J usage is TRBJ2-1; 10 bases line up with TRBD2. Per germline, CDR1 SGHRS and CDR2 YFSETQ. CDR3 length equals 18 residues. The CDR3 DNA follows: TGCGTCAGCAGCTGGGGACTAGCGCCCGGCCTCTCTGTCGATCAGCAGTTTTTC. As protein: CVSSWGLAPGLSVDQQFF.

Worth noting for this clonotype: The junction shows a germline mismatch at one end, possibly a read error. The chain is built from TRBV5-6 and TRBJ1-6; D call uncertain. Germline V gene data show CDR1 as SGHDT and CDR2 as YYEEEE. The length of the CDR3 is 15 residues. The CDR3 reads CVSSLKWRRNSPLHF. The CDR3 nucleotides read TGTGTCAGCAGCTTGAAATGGAGGAGAAATTCACCCCTCCACTTT. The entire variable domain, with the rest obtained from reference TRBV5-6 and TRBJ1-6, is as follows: DAGVTQSPTHLIKTRGQQVTLRCSPKSGHDTVSWYQQALGQGPQFIFQYYEEEERQRGNFPDRFSGHQFPNYSSELNVNALLLGDSALYLCVSSLKWRRNSPLHFGNGTRLTVT.

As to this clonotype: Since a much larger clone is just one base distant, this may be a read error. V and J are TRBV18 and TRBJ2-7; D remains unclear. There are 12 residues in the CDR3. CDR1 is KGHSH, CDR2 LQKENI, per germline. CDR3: CAGSLSRYEQYF. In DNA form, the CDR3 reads TGTGCCGGCTCACTTTCACGTTACGAGCAGTACTTC.

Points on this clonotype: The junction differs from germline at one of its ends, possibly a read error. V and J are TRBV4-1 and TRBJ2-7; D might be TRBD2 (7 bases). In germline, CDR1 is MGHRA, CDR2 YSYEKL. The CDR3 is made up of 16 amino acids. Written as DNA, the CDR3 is TGCGTCAGCAGCTGGACACTAGCGAGAGAGGGGGACGAGCAGTACTTC. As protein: CVSSWTLAREGDEQYF.

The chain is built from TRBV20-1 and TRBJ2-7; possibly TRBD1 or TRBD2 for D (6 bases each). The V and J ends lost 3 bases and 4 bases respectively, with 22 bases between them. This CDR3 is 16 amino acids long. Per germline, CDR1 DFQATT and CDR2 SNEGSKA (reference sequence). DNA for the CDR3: TGCAGTGCTAGGTATCCGCCCGGGGGCGGGACGTACGAGCAGTACTTC. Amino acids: CSARYPPGGGTYEQYF.

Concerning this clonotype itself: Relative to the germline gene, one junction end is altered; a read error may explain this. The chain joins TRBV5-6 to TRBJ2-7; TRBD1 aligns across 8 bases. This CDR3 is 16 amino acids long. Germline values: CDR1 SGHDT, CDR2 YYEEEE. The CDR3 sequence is CASNCVVRDRIYEQYF. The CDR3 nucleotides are TGTGCCAGCAACTGCGTTGTCCGGGACAGGATCTACGAGCAATACTTC.

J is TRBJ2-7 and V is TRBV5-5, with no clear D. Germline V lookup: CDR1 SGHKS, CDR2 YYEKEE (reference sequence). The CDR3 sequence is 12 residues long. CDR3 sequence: CASSLVNYEQYV. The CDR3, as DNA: TGTGCCAGCAGCTTGGTTAACTACGAGCAGTACGTA.

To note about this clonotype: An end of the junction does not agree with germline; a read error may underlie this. The CDR3 DNA is TGTGCCAACAGCACTCGGGACAGAGGCACAGATACGCAATATTTT. Amino acid sequence: CANSTRDRGTDTQYF. This chain connects TRBV7-9 to TRBJ2-3, with TRBD1 identical over 7 bases. CDR3 length: 15 residues. Germline CDR1 reads SEHNR; CDR2 reads FQNEAQ (reference sequence). Using reference TRBV7-9 and TRBJ2-3 for the parts outside the CDR3, the full variable domain is DTGVSQNPRHKITKRGQNVTFRCDPISEHNRLYWYRQTLGQGPEFLTYFQNEAQLEKSRLLSDRFSAERPKGSFSTLEIQRTEQGDSAMYLCANSTRDRGTDTQYFGPGTRLTVL.

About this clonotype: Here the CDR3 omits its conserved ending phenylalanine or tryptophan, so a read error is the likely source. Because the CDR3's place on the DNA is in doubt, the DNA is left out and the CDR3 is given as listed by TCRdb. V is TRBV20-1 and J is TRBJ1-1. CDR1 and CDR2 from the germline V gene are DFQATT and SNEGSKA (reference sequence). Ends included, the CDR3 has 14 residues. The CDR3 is CSTQIGPRNIEPFS.

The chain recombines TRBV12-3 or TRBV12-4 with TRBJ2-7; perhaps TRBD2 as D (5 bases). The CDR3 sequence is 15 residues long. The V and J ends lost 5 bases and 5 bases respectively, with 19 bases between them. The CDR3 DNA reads TGTGCCAGCAGTCTGATTAGTGGGAGAGTCAACGAGCAGTACTTC. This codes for CASSLISGRVNEQYF.

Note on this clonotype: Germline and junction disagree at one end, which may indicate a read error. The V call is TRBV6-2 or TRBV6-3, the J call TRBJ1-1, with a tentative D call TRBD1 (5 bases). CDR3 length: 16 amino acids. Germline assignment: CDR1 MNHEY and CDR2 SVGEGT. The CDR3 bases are TGTACCAGCAGTTACATGGGTCTGGGGGGTGACACTGAAGCTTTCTTT. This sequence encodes CTSSYMGLGGDTEAFF.

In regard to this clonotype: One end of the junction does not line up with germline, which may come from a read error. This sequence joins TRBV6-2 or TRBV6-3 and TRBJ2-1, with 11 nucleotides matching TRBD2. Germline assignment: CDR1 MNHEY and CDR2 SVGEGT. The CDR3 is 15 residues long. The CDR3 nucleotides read TGTGTCAGCAGTTACGTACTAGCGGGAGTGGGGGAGCAGTTCTTC. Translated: CVSSYVLAGVGEQFF.

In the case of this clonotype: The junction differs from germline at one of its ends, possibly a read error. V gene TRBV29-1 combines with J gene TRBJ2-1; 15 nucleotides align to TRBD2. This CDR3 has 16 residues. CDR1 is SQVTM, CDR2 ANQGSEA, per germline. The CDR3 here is CSVRTSGRDFYNKQFF. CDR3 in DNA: TGTAGCGTCCGGACTAGCGGGAGGGACTTCTACAATAAGCAGTTCTTC.

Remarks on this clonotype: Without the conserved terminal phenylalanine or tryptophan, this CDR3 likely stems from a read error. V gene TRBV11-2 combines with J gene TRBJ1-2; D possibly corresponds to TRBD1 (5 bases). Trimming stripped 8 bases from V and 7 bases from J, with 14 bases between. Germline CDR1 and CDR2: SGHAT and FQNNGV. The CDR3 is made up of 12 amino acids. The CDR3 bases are TGTGCCAGCTTAGATAGGAGGGGTGGCTACACCATC. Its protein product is CASLDRRGGYTI.

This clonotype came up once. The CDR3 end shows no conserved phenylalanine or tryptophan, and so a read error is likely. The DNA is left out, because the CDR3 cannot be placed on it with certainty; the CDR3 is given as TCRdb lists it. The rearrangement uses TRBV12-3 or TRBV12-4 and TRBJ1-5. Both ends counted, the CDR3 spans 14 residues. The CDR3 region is CASTEGGFNQPQHL.

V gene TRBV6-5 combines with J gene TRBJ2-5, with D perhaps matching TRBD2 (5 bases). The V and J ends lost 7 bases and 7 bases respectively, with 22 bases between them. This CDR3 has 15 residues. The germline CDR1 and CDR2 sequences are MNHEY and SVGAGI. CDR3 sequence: CASTYISPGTATQYF. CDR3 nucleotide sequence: TGTGCCAGCACTTATATTAGTCCGGGAACAGCGACCCAGTACTTC.

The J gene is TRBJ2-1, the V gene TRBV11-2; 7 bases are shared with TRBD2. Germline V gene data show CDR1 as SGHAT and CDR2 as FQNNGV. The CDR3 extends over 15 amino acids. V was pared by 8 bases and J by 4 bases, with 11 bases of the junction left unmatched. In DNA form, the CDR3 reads TGTGCCAGCGACCCGGGGACTATTACTTACAATGAGCAGTTCTTC. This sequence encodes CASDPGTITYNEQFF.

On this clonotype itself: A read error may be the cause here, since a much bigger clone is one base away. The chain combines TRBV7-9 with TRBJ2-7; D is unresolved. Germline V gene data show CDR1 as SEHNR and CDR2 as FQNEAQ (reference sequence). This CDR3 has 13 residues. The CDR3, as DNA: TGTGTCAGCAGATGGACGGAGTCCTACGAGCAGTACTTC. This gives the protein CVSRWTESYEQYF. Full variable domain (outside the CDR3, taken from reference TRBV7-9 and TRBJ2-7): DTGVSQNPRHKITKRGQNVTFRCDPISEHNRLYWYRQTLGQGPEFLTYFQNEAQLEKSRLLSDRFSAERPKGSFSTLEIQRTEQGDSAMYLCVSRWTESYEQYFGPGTRLTVT.

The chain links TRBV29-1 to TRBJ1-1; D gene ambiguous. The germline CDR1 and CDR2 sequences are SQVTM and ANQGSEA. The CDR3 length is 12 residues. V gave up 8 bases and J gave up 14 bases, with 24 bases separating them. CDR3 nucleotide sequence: TGCAGCCTTGTGGCGGAGAGGCCTGAATCATTCTTT. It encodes CSLVAERPESFF. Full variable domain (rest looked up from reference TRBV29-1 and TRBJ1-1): SAVISQKPSRDICQRGTSLTIQCQVDSQVTMMFWYRQQPGQSLTLIATANQGSEATYESGFVIDKFPISRPNLTFSTLTVSNMSPEDSSIYLCSLVAERPESFFGQGTRLTVV.

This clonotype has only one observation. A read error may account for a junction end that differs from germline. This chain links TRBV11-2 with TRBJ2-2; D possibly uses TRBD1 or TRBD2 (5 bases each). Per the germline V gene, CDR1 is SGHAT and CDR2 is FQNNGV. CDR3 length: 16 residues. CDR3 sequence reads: CASNLVGTVVARELFF. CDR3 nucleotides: TGTGCCAGCAACTTAGTGGGCACAGTGGTTGCCAGGGAGCTCTTTTTT.

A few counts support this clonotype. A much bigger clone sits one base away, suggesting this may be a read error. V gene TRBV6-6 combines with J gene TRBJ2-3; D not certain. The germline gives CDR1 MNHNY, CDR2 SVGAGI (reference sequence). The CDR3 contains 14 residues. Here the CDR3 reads CASSLRSEADMQYF. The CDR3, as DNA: TGTGCCAGCAGCCTACGTAGTGAGGCAGATATGCAGTATTTT.

CDR3 sequence: CATRGFGNQPQHF. CDR3 coding DNA: TGTGCCACCAGAGGTTTCGGCAATCAGCCCCAGCATTTT. V is TRBV2 and J is TRBJ1-5; D is undetermined. The CDR3 runs to 13 residues. Per germline, CDR1 SNHLY and CDR2 FYNNEI. The V gene lost 10 bases and the J gene lost 2 bases, with 12 bases spanning the gap.